This T cell receptor beta chain stems from a study of CD8 T cells in Susac syndrome. Looking at the study overall: Treatment status at blood draw for the Susac syndrome patients was therapy-naive, corticosteroids, or intravenous immunoglobulin alone. General study findings and limits: The Susac syndrome CD4+ T cell repertoires displayed no clonal expansion.

CDR3 length: 14 residues. Germline CDR1 reads SGDLS; CDR2 reads YYNGEE. Trimming took 4 bases from V and 9 from J, leaving 14 bases between them. Of note for this clonotype: Its antigen remains unidentified.

The RNA, about 0.45 to 1 ug, was put through reverse transcription using random hexamers. TCRdb reanalysed the immunoSEQ multiplex PCR reads using MiXCR and keeps one entry per CDR3 protein. This sample has 85,000 to 95,000 distinct CDR3 sequences, with 85% to 95% found just once. The chain recombines TRBV9 with TRBJ1-6; D call uncertain. This TCR was sampled from a human donor with Susac syndrome. Source material: CD4+ T cells from PBMCs. CDR3 nucleotide sequence: TGTGCCAGCAGCCCCGAAGGGCATGGTTCACCCCTCCACTTT. Translated: CASSPEGHGSPLHF.